Each of the 2 T cell receptor beta chains below was sequenced from the same sample in a study of CD8 T cells in ankylosing spondylitis. TCRdb reprocessed the 5' RACE reads via MiXCR and lists one record per CDR3 protein. The data contain 700,000 to 850,000 distinct CDR3 sequences, approximately 10% of them seen just once; the ten biggest clones take up 0.51%. These receptors are not linked to any known antigen. Study results and caveats: In ankylosing spondylitis blood, a motif of fewer than 10 highly homologous TCR beta variants appeared characteristic.

Input material: blood, either unsorted or a sorted T cell fraction (not recorded which). These TCRs come from a male donor with ankylosing spondylitis.

This clonotype showed up just a few times. The chain is built from TRBV2 and TRBJ2-1; 9 nucleotides line up with TRBD2. From germline, CDR1 is SNHLY and CDR2 FYNNEI. After removal of 9 bases from V and 9 bases from J, the junction contained 12 bases not matched to a gene. The CDR3 is made up of 14 amino acids. DNA for the CDR3: TGTGCCAGTACCCGGCCGGCGGGAGGGGGTGAGCAGTTCTTC. It yields the protein CASTRPAGGGEQFF.

This clonotype was seen at least ten times. V gene TRBV10-2 combines with J gene TRBJ2-7, with 7 nucleotides matching TRBD2. Germline V gene data show CDR1 as WSHSY and CDR2 as SAAADI. The CDR3 is 14 residues long. Trimming took 5 bases from V and 1 from J; bases not matched to a gene: 5. The DNA for the CDR3 is TGCGCCAGCAGTTATCGCGGGAGTTCCTACGAGCAGTACTTC. Its protein product is CASSYRGSSYEQYF.